Listed below are T cell receptor beta chains from one sample, sequenced in a study of cytomegalovirus exposure and HLA in healthy donors. Measured with immunoSEQ multiplex PCR; TCRdb has only the in-frame clones, and not every one. The table has some 65,000 clones, roughly 70% seen once. The source material was PBMCs. Receptors were obtained from a man aged 45-65 years in good health and CMV-seropositive. Each CDR3 is given with its conserved first and last residue. D genes are given only for firm matches. Size is omitted from some rows. Given values are once, few, many or a class for expanded clones.

few	TRBV19	TRBJ2-5	NA	TGTGCCAGTAGTATAGAGGATTATCAGGGGACCCAGTACTTC	CASSIEDYQGTQYF
few	TRBV19	TRBJ1-1	NA	TGTGCCAGTACCCAGGGGCAGGATCACACTGAAGCTTTCTTT	CASTQGQDHTEAFF
NA	TRBV5-1	TRBJ2-7	NA	TGCGCCAGCAGCACCCTTGAAGGACAAGGTGGCGAGCAGTACTTC	CASSTLEGQGGEQYF
NA	TRBV5-6	TRBJ2-2	NA	TGTGCCAGCAGCTCAGGGTCTCCCGGGGAGCTGTTTTTT	CASSSGSPGELFF
NA	TRBV27	TRBJ2-3	TRBD2	TGTGCCAGCAGTTTGCGACTAGCGGGGGATACGCAGTATTTT	CASSLRLAGDTQYF
NA	TRBV30	TRBJ2-7	NA	TGTGCCTTCCACAGGGCCCACGAGCAGTACTTC	CAFHRAHEQYF
once	TRBV6-1	TRBJ2-7	NA	TGTGCCACCAGAGGAACAGGGTCTTTCTCCTACGAGCAGTACTTC	CATRGTGSFSYEQYF
few	TRBV7-6	TRBJ2-3	TRBD2	TGTGCCAGCAGCCCCGTCGGGGGGGCGGTGACTACGCAGTATTTT	CASSPVGGAVTTQYF
NA	TRBV7-6	TRBJ1-1	NA	TGTGCCAGCAGCCCCCGGGCAGGGGATATGAACACTGAAGCTTTCTTT	CASSPRAGDMNTEAFF
once	TRBV5-6	TRBJ1-5	NA	TGTGCCAGCAGCTTGTTCCAGGGGAATGGCAATCAGCCCCAGCATTTT	CASSLFQGNGNQPQHF
NA	TRBV2	TRBJ1-5	NA	TGTGCCAGCAGGGAATGGGCGAGCAATCAGCCCCAGCATTTT	CASREWASNQPQHF
NA	TRBV14	TRBJ1-2	TRBD1	TGTGCCAGCAGCCAAGACTTGGACAGGGGGCTGCGGGGCTACACCTTC	CASSQDLDRGLRGYTF
NA	TRBV6-5	TRBJ2-1	NA	TGTGCCAGCAGTTCTCCCTTCACAGCCAACAATGAGCAGTTCTTC	CASSSPFTANNEQFF
once	TRBV2	TRBJ2-7	TRBD2	TGTGCCAGCAGTGCTAGCGGGAGGGCGGGGGAGCAGTACTTC	CASSASGRAGEQYF
NA	TRBV9	TRBJ2-3	TRBD2	TGTGCCAGCAGCGTAGGACTAGCGGGAGAATCAGATACGCAGTATTTT	CASSVGLAGESDTQYF
few	TRBV25-1	TRBJ2-3	NA	TGTGCCAGCAGTGAGCAGGGGACAGATACGCAGTATTTT	CASSEQGTDTQYF
NA	TRBV7-8	TRBJ1-5	NA	TGTGCCAGCAGCTTGCGGTTTCCGAATGGCAATCAGCCCCAGCATTTT	CASSLRFPNGNQPQHF
once	TRBV6-6	TRBJ2-1	NA	TGTGCCAGTTCTCCCAGGGGAGGGAATGAGCAGTTCTTC	CASSPRGGNEQFF
NA	TRBV2	TRBJ2-4	TRBD1	TGTGCCATCAATTTTTCGGCAGGGGGCGTATACATTCAGTACTTC	CAINFSAGGVYIQYF
NA	TRBV18	TRBJ2-6	TRBD1	TGTGCCAGCTCACTGGGACAGACTACTGGGGCCAACGTCCTGACTTTC	CASSLGQTTGANVLTF
NA	TRBV29-1	TRBJ2-7	TRBD2	TGCAGCGTCTTAGGACTAGCGGGAGGGACTGGCTACGAGCAGTACTTC	CSVLGLAGGTGYEQYF
NA	TRBV9	TRBJ2-7	TRBD1	TGTGCCAGCAGCGTAGTCCGACAGGGGGGGTACGAGCAGTACTTC	CASSVVRQGGYEQYF
NA	TRBV6-6	TRBJ1-2	TRBD1	TGTGCCAGCAGCCCCGGGACAGGGGGCTATGGCTACACCTTC	CASSPGTGGYGYTF
NA	TRBV5-4	TRBJ2-5	TRBD1	TGTGCCAGCAGCTCCGGCCGGACAGGGGGTCAAGAGACCCAGTACTTC	CASSSGRTGGQETQYF
NA	TRBV7-9	TRBJ2-2	NA	TGTGCCAGCAGAGCCACAGGGATTGGGAACACCGGGGAGCTGTTTTTT	CASRATGIGNTGELFF
few	TRBV14	TRBJ1-5	TRBD1	TGTGCCAGCAGGCGACAGGGGGTTTTGAGCAATCAGCCCCAGCATTTT	CASRRQGVLSNQPQHF